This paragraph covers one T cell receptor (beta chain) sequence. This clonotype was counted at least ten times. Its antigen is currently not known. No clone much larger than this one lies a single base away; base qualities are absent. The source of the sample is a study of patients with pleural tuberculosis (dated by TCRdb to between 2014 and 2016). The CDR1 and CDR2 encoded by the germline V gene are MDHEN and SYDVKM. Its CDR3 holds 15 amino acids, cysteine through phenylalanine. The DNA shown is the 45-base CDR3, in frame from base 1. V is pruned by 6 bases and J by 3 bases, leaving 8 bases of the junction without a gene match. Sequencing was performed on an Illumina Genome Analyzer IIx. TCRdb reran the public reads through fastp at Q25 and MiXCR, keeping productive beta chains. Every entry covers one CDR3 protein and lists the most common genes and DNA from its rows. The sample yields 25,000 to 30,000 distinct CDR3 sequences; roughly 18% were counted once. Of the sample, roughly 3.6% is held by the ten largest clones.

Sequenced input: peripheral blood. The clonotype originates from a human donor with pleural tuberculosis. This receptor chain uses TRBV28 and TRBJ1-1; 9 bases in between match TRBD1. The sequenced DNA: TGTGCCAGCAGGGACAGGGGAGGAGGCGACACTGAAGCTTTCTTT. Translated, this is CASRDRGGGDTEAFF.